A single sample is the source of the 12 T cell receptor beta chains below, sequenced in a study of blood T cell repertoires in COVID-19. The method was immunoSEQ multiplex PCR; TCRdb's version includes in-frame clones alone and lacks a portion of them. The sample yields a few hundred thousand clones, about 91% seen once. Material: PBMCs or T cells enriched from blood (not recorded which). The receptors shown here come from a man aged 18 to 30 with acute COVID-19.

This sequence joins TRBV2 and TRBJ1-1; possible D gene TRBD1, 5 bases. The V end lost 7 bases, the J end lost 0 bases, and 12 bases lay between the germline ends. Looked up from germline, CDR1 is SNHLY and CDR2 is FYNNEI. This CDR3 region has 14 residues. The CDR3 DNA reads TGTGCCAGCATCGCAGGGATCATGAACACTGAAGCTTTCTTT. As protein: CASIAGIMNTEAFF.

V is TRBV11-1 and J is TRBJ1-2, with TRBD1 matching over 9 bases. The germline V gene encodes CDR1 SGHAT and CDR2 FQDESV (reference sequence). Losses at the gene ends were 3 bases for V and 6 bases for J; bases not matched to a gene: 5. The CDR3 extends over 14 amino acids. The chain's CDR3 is CASSFTGGKNGYTF. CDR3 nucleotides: TGTGCCAGCAGCTTTACAGGGGGCAAGAATGGCTACACCTTC.

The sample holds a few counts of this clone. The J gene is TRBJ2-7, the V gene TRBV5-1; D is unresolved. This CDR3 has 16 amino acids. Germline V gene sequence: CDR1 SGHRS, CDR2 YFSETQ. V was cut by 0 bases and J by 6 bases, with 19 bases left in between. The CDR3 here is CASSLDTGFAVSEQYF. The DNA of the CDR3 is TGCGCCAGCAGCTTGGATACCGGGTTCGCCGTTAGCGAGCAGTACTTC.

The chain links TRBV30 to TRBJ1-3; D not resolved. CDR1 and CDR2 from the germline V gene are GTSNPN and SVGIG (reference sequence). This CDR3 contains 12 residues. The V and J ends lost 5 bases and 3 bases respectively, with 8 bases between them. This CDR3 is CAWLADGNTIYF. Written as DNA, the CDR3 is TGTGCCTGGCTTGCGGATGGAAACACCATATATTTT.

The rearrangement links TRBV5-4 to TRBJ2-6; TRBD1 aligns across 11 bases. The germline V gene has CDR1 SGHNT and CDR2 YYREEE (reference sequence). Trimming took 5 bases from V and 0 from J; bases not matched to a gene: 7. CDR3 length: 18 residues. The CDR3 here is CASRYSGTGGSGANVLTF. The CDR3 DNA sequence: TGTGCCAGCAGATACTCCGGGACAGGGGGCTCTGGGGCCAACGTCCTGACTTTC. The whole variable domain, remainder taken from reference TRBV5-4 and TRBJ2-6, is ETGVTQSPTHLIKTRGQQVTLRCSSQSGHNTVSWYQQALGQGPQFIFQYYREEENGRGNFPPRFSGLQFPNYSSELNVNALELDDSALYLCASRYSGTGGSGANVLTFGAGSRLTVL.

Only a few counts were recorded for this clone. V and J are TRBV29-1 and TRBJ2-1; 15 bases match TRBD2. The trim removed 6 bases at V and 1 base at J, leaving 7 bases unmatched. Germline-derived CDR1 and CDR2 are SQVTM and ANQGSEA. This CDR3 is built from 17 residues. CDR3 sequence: CSVGLAGGPWSYNEQFF. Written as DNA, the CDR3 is TGCAGCGTAGGACTAGCGGGAGGGCCTTGGTCCTACAATGAGCAGTTCTTC.

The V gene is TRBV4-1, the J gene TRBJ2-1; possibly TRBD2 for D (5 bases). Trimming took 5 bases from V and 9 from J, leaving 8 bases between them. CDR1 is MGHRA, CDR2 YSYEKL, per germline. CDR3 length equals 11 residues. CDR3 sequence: CASSYAGEQFF. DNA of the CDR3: TGCGCCAGCAGCTATGCGGGTGAGCAGTTCTTC.

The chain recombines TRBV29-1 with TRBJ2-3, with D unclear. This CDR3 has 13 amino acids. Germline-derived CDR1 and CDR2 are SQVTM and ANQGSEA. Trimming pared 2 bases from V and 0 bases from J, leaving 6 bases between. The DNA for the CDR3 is TGCAGCGTTGAAACAGTAAGCACAGATACGCAGTATTTT. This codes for CSVETVSTDTQYF.

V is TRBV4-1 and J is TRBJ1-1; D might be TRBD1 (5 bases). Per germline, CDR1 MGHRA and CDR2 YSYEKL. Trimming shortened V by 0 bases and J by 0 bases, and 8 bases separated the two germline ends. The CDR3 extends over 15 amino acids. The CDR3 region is CASSQETVLNTEAFF. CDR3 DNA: TGCGCCAGCAGCCAAGAGACAGTCTTGAACACTGAAGCTTTCTTT.

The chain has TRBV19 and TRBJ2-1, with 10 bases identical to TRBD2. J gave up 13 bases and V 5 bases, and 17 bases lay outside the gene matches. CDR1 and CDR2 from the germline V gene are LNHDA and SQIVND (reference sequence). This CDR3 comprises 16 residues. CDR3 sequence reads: CASSGTLAGEPSKQFF. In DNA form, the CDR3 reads TGTGCCAGTAGTGGGACTCTAGCGGGAGAACCTTCAAAACAGTTCTTC.

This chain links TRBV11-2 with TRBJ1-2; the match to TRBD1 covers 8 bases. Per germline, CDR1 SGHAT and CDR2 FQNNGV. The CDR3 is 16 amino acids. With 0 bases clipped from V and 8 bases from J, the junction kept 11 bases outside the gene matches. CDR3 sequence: CASSLDRRQGAEGYTF. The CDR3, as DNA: TGTGCCAGCAGCTTAGATCGAAGGCAGGGGGCGGAGGGCTACACCTTC.

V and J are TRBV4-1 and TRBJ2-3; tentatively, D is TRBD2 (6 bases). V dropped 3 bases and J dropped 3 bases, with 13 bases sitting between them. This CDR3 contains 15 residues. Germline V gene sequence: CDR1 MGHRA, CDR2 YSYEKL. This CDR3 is CASSHSIRETDTQYF. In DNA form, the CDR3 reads TGCGCCAGCAGCCACTCTATACGGGAGACAGATACGCAGTATTTT.